One sample yielded the 27 T cell receptor beta chains listed below, sequenced in a study of T cell repertoires in aging, cancer and after chemotherapy. Rearranged V-D-J TRB sequences were amplified with a mixed TRB-A/B primer pool. TCRdb reprocessed the multiplex PCR reads via MiXCR and lists one record per CDR3 protein. The profile shows some 2,800 distinct CDR3 sequences, 30% to 35% of them singletons. TCR beta rearrangements were amplified from peripheral blood genomic DNA. Sequences were obtained from blood. All receptors derive from a human donor with a solid tumor.

This clonotype was observed a few times. The chain employs TRBV6-2 or TRBV6-3 and TRBJ2-3; no clear D gene. CDR3 length equals 11 residues. The germline V and J ends were trimmed by 4 bases and 6 bases, with 5 bases remaining between them. The germline V gene has CDR1 MNHEY and CDR2 SVGEGT. This CDR3 reads CASSSADTQYF. CDR3 coding DNA: TGTGCCAGCAGTTCGGCGGATACGCAGTATTTT.

This chain links TRBV27 with TRBJ2-6, with 9 bases aligning to TRBD1. The CDR3 is 17 residues long. Per germline, CDR1 MNHEY and CDR2 SMNVEV (reference sequence). J was trimmed by 0 bases and V by 7 bases; bases with no gene match: 7. The CDR3 region is CASIEAGQGSGANVLTF. The CDR3 DNA reads as TGTGCCAGCATTGAGGCGGGACAGGGCTCTGGGGCCAACGTCCTGACTTTC.

The V gene is TRBV19, the J gene TRBJ2-1; 9 positions agree with TRBD2. The V segment lost 6 bases and the J segment 0 bases; nucleotides outside the gene matches: 3. Germline CDR1 is LNHDA and CDR2 is SQIVND (reference sequence). This CDR3 has 15 amino acids. DNA for the CDR3: TGTGCCAGTAGCCAAGCGGGGGGCTCCTACAATGAGCAGTTCTTC. Its protein product is CASSQAGGSYNEQFF.

The chain is built from TRBV6-5 and TRBJ2-7; D remains unclear. Germline CDR1 is MNHEY and CDR2 is SVGAGI. The CDR3 spans 14 residues. V lost 2 bases and J lost 2, with 10 bases in between. The CDR3 protein is CASSYRGGAYEQYF. As DNA, the CDR3 is TGTGCCAGCAGTTACCGCGGCGGAGCCTACGAGCAGTACTTC.

With regard to this clonotype: It may be a read error: a sequence one base away is much more abundant. The V call is TRBV5-6, the J call TRBJ2-5; 8 nucleotides align to TRBD2. Germline V gene data show CDR1 as SGHDT and CDR2 as YYEEEE. The CDR3 is 15 amino acids. The CDR3 is CVSSPDGGALQTQYF. The DNA of the CDR3 is TGTGTCAGCAGCCCTGACGGGGGGGCCTTACAGACCCAGTACTTC.

This clonotype has only a few counts. V gene TRBV6-5 combines with J gene TRBJ1-1; 7 bases map to TRBD1. Trimming took 2 bases from V and 2 from J; bases not matched to a gene: 5. Germline V gene data show CDR1 as MNHEY and CDR2 as SVGAGI. The CDR3 totals 15 residues. CDR3 residues: CASSYGQARNTEAFF. The CDR3 DNA reads as TGTGCCAGCAGTTACGGACAGGCTCGTAACACTGAAGCTTTCTTT.

The chain joins TRBV5-6 to TRBJ2-3; TRBD2 agrees at 9 bases. Trimming at V came to 4 bases and at J to 1 base, leaving 7 bases not matched to a gene. CDR3 length: 16 amino acids. Per germline, CDR1 SGHDT and CDR2 YYEEEE. CDR3 nucleotide sequence: TGTGCCAGCAGCCCCGCGGGACTAGCTCGCACAGATACGCAGTATTTT. Its translation: CASSPAGLARTDTQYF.

J is TRBJ2-4 and V is TRBV6-1; 7 bases agree with TRBD2. Germline V gene data show CDR1 as MNHNS and CDR2 as SASEGT. CDR3 size: 14 residues. V dropped 5 bases and J dropped 4; count of bases not matched to a gene: 5. The CDR3 DNA reads as TGTGCCAGCAGTACCGGGACTATTAAAAACATTCAGTACTTC. It is translated as CASSTGTIKNIQYF.

The rearrangement joins TRBV5-5 to TRBJ2-2, with D hard to call. CDR3 length: 17 residues. Germline assignment: CDR1 SGHKS and CDR2 YYEKEE (reference sequence). The V gene lost 0 bases and the J gene lost 5 bases, with 17 bases spanning the gap. The CDR3, as DNA: TGTGCCAGCAGCTTGGAGCAGGCAGGTCCGACGACCGGGGAGCTGTTTTTT. Translation: CASSLEQAGPTTGELFF. Full variable domain (remainder filled in from reference TRBV5-5 and TRBJ2-2): DAGVTQSPTHLIKTRGQQVTLRCSPISGHKSVSWYQQVLGQGPQFIFQYYEKEERGRGNFPDRFSARQFPNYSSELNVNALLLGDSALYLCASSLEQAGPTTGELFFGEGSRLTVL.

This clonotype occurred a few times. The CDR3: CAIRQDNQPQHF. The CDR3 DNA reads TGTGCCATCAGACAGGATAATCAGCCCCAGCATTTT. The chain joins TRBV10-3 to TRBJ1-5, with TRBD1 as a possible D gene (5 bases). The CDR3 has 12 residues. Trimming left V 6 bases short and J 4 bases short, with 7 bases between. In germline, CDR1 is ENHRY, CDR2 SYGVKD.

J is TRBJ2-7 and V is TRBV7-2; 11 nucleotides align to TRBD2. Germline-derived CDR1 and CDR2 are SGHTA and FQGNSA. This CDR3 is 15 amino acids long. Germline trimming cut 3 bases from V and 2 bases from J; bases unmatched to any gene: 3. CDR3 coding DNA: TGTGCCAGCAGCTTTCAGACTAGCGGGACCTACGAGCAGTACTTC. The encoded protein is CASSFQTSGTYEQYF.

This clonotype has a handful of counts. This rearrangement joins TRBV19 to TRBJ2-5; unclear D gene. The V end lost 6 bases, the J end lost 1 base, and 15 bases lay between the germline ends. The CDR3 sequence is 15 residues long. Germline V gene lookup returns CDR1 LNHDA and CDR2 SQIVND (reference sequence). In DNA, the CDR3 is TGTGCCAGTAGCTCGAAAAGGACGATCCAAGAGACCCAGTACTTC. Amino acids: CASSSKRTIQETQYF.

This chain uses TRBV5-8 with TRBJ2-1; 9 positions agree with TRBD2. This CDR3 spans 16 amino acids. Germline CDR1 and CDR2: SGHTS and YDEGEE. The J segment lost 6 bases and the V segment lost 2 bases, leaving 9 bases of the junction unmatched. CDR3 loop: CASSLTSGFNGNEQFF. For the CDR3, the DNA is TGTGCCAGCAGCTTAACTAGCGGGTTCAACGGCAATGAGCAGTTCTTC. The variable domain in full, completed from reference TRBV5-8 and TRBJ2-1, reads EAGVTQSPTHLIKTRGQQATLRCSPISGHTSVYWYQQALGLGLQFLLWYDEGEERNRGNFPPRFSGRQFPNYSSELNVNALELEDSALYLCASSLTSGFNGNEQFFGPGTRLTVL.

In DNA, the CDR3 is TGTGCCAGCTCACCACCTTCGACAGGGGGGAATGAAAAACTGTTTTTT. Protein: CASSPPSTGGNEKLFF. This rearrangement joins TRBV18 to TRBJ1-4; 9 positions agree with TRBD1. CDR3 size: 16 residues. V shed 0 bases, J shed 5 bases, and the junction held 4 bases outside the gene matches. From germline, CDR1 is KGHSH and CDR2 LQKENI.

This clonotype ranks as large. V is TRBV29-1 and J is TRBJ1-2; D is undetermined. This CDR3 has 13 amino acids. Trimming left V 4 bases short and J 4 bases short, with 13 bases between. The V gene's germline CDR1 is SQVTM and CDR2 ANQGSEA. This CDR3 is CSVVFSLIYGYTF. The CDR3 DNA sequence: TGCAGCGTTGTGTTCAGTCTTATCTATGGCTACACCTTC. The variable domain in full, completed from reference TRBV29-1 and TRBJ1-2, reads SAVISQKPSRDICQRGTSLTIQCQVDSQVTMMFWYRQQPGQSLTLIATANQGSEATYESGFVIDKFPISRPNLTFSTLTVSNMSPEDSSIYLCSVVFSLIYGYTFGSGTRLTVV.

V and J are TRBV7-2 and TRBJ1-1; 8 nucleotides align to TRBD1. Trimming at V came to 4 bases and at J to 3 bases, leaving 7 bases not matched to a gene. Germline assignment: CDR1 SGHTA and CDR2 FQGNSA. This CDR3 spans 15 amino acids. For the CDR3, the DNA is TGTGCCAGCAGCTCAAGGACAGGGTTGGACACTGAAGCTTTCTTT. It translates to CASSSRTGLDTEAFF.

J is TRBJ2-1 and V is TRBV19; unclear D gene. V lost 2 bases to trimming and J lost 0 bases, with 8 bases between them. This CDR3 spans 15 amino acids. Germline V gives CDR1 LNHDA, CDR2 SQIVND (reference sequence). The CDR3 bases are TGTGCCAGTAGTATAAACGACATCTCCTACAATGAGCAGTTCTTC. Translated: CASSINDISYNEQFF.

This clonotype has a handful of counts. The chain employs TRBV13 and TRBJ2-2, with TRBD2 identical over 10 bases. The CDR3 spans 16 residues. CDR1 PRHDT and CDR2 FYEKMQ come from the germline V gene (reference sequence). J lost 1 base, V lost 3 bases, and 2 bases had no gene match. This CDR3 reads CASSFRTSGNTGELFF. The CDR3 bases are TGTGCCAGCAGCTTTAGGACTAGCGGGAACACCGGGGAGCTGTTTTTT. Looking up the rest from reference TRBV13 and TRBJ2-2 gives the full variable domain: AAGVIQSPRHLIKEKRETATLKCYPIPRHDTVYWYQQGPGQDPQFLISFYEKMQSDKGSIPDRFSAQQFSDYHSELNMSSLELGDSALYFCASSFRTSGNTGELFFGEGSRLTVL.

The CDR3 region is CASSQDLGYGYTF. CDR3 sequence (DNA): TGTGCCAGCAGCCAAGATCTTGGCTATGGCTACACCTTC. The chain is built from TRBV14 and TRBJ1-2; D remains unclear. The CDR3 is 13 residues long. V was clipped by 0 bases and J by 4 bases, with 6 bases between them. In germline, CDR1 is SGHDN, CDR2 FVKESK.

V usage is TRBV19 and J usage is TRBJ2-3; D may be TRBD1 or TRBD2 (5 bases each). This CDR3 is built from 14 residues. V was pared by 0 bases and J by 10 bases, with 14 bases between. The germline CDR1 and CDR2 sequences are LNHDA and SQIVND (reference sequence). The CDR3 sequence is CASSIDGLLGAQYF. The CDR3, as DNA: TGTGCCAGTAGTATAGATGGACTTCTAGGGGCGCAGTATTTT. The variable domain in full, completed from reference TRBV19 and TRBJ2-3, reads DGGITQSPKYLFRKEGQNVTLSCEQNLNHDAMYWYRQDPGQGLRLIYYSQIVNDFQKGDIAEGYSVSREKKESFPLTVTSAQKNPTAFYLCASSIDGLLGAQYFGPGTRLTVL.

V usage is TRBV20-1 and J usage is TRBJ2-2; TRBD1 is a possible D gene (6 bases). Germline V gene sequence: CDR1 DFQATT, CDR2 SNEGSKA (reference sequence). V was trimmed by 6 bases and J by 8 bases, leaving 28 bases between them. The CDR3 length is 17 residues. The CDR3 sequence: CSAKLVTETGFPGELFF. CDR3 sequence (DNA): TGCAGTGCGAAACTGGTGACGGAGACAGGATTTCCAGGGGAGCTGTTTTTT.

This clonotype appeared a few times. The V call is TRBV19, the J call TRBJ2-7; 7 bases line up with TRBD2. Germline lookup yields CDR1 LNHDA and CDR2 SQIVND (reference sequence). CDR3 length equals 17 residues. With V trimmed by 4 bases and J by 5 bases, 17 bases remained unmatched. The CDR3 bases are TGTGCCAGTAGTAATCTCGAGCGGGATTTCGGTTTTAACGAGCAGTACTTC. It yields the protein CASSNLERDFGFNEQYF.

This chain uses TRBV6-5 with TRBJ1-5; 7 bases align to TRBD1. The CDR3 contains 14 residues. J was trimmed by 1 base and V by 6 bases; bases with no gene match: 3. Germline V CDR1 and CDR2: MNHEY, SVGAGI. The CDR3 DNA follows: TGTGCCAGCAGGGAGGGGGCCAGCAATCAGCCCCAGCATTTT. It translates to CASREGASNQPQHF.

This chain links TRBV27 with TRBJ2-2; tentatively, D is TRBD2 (7 bases). Trimming cost V 6 bases and J 6 bases, with 11 bases left between them. This CDR3 spans 13 amino acids. Germline lookup yields CDR1 MNHEY and CDR2 SMNVEV (reference sequence). This chain's CDR3 is CASREGGAGELFF. DNA for the CDR3: TGTGCCAGCAGGGAAGGGGGGGCCGGGGAGCTGTTTTTT.

This chain uses TRBV18 with TRBJ2-2; TRBD1 might be the D (5 bases). V lost 1 base to trimming and J lost 6 bases, with 15 bases between them. The CDR3 is made up of 16 amino acids. Germline V lookup: CDR1 KGHSH, CDR2 LQKENI. CDR3 nucleotide sequence: TGTGCCAGCTCACCACGGGCAGGGAAGGCGGCCGGGGAGCTGTTTTTT. Translated: CASSPRAGKAAGELFF.

The chain carries TRBV12-3 or TRBV12-4 and TRBJ2-3; 7 nucleotides match TRBD2. The CDR3 runs 15 residues. With 5 bases clipped from V and 1 base from J, the junction kept 6 bases outside the gene matches. This CDR3 is CASSLRAGRTDTQYF. CDR3 coding DNA: TGTGCCAGCAGTCTCAGAGCGGGGCGCACAGATACGCAGTATTTT.

The V and J genes are TRBV20-1 and TRBJ2-3; the match to TRBD2 covers 16 bases. This CDR3 has 17 amino acids. The germline gives CDR1 DFQATT, CDR2 SNEGSKA (reference sequence). V lost 4 bases and J lost 5; bases outside the gene matches: 9. The CDR3 coding sequence is TGCAGTGCTACTCCGGGACTAGCGGGGGGGCATAGAGATACGCAGTATTTT. Translation: CSATPGLAGGHRDTQYF.